The 21 T cell receptor beta chains given below trace back to one sample, sequenced in a study of blood T cell repertoires in COVID-19. Produced via immunoSEQ multiplex PCR; TCRdb's table is partial and in-frame only. The sample lists about 140,000 clones, 70% to 80% seen once, with about 8.4% in the top ten. Sequences were obtained from peripheral blood. Receptors originate from a woman between 45 and 60 years old with active or convalescent COVID-19.

This clone was seen once. The genes are TRBV19 and TRBJ2-2; D call uncertain. The ends were cut back, 5 bases at V and 2 bases at J, with 6 bases in the middle. The CDR3 is 13 residues long. The germline gives CDR1 LNHDA, CDR2 SQIVND (reference sequence). CDR3 coding DNA: TGTGCCAGTAGTGAACATAACACCGGGGAGCTGTTTTTT. Protein product: CASSEHNTGELFF.

The rearrangement links TRBV14 to TRBJ1-4; D perhaps matches TRBD1 (5 bases). CDR3 length: 16 residues. V was pared by 1 base and J by 7 bases, with 16 bases between. Germline V lookup: CDR1 SGHDN, CDR2 FVKESK. Here the CDR3 reads CASSQAVGGMIEKLFF. The CDR3 nucleotides are TGTGCCAGCAGCCAAGCGGTGGGGGGGATGATTGAAAAACTGTTTTTT.

The chain has TRBV15 and TRBJ2-7, with D perhaps matching TRBD1 (5 bases). V gave up 5 bases and J gave up 3 bases, with 8 bases separating them. This CDR3 has 12 amino acids. The germline gives CDR1 LNHNV, CDR2 YYDKDF (reference sequence). This chain's CDR3 is CATSPGFYEQYF. The CDR3 nucleotides are TGTGCCACCAGCCCAGGGTTCTACGAGCAGTACTTC. Full variable domain (outside the CDR3, taken from reference TRBV15 and TRBJ2-7): DAMVIQNPRYQVTQFGKPVTLSCSQTLNHNVMYWYQQKSSQAPKLLFHYYDKDFNNEADTPDNFQSRRPNTSFCFLDIRSPGLGDTAMYLCATSPGFYEQYFGPGTRLTVT.

The V call is TRBV30, the J call TRBJ2-7, with D maybe TRBD2 (6 bases). Germline CDR1 reads GTSNPN; CDR2 reads SVGIG (reference sequence). CDR3 length: 14 residues. Trimming removed 0 bases from V and 5 bases from J, with 14 bases in between. For the CDR3, the DNA is TGTGCCTGGAGTGTAGGGGCGGGGAACGACGAGCAGTACTTC. It is translated as CAWSVGAGNDEQYF. Drawing the rest from reference TRBV30 and TRBJ2-7, the complete variable domain is SQTIHQWPATLVQPVGSPLSLECTVEGTSNPNLYWYRQAAGRGLQLLFYSVGIGQISSEVPQNLSASRPQDRQFILSSKKLLLSDSGFYLCAWSVGAGNDEQYFGPGTRLTVT.

The chain couples TRBV29-1 to TRBJ2-1; D gene ambiguous. The CDR3 extends over 13 amino acids. In germline, CDR1 is SQVTM, CDR2 ANQGSEA. The germline V and J ends were trimmed by 4 bases and 5 bases, with 12 bases remaining between them. The CDR3 DNA reads TGCAGCGTTGCGTCTACGCAGGACAATGAGCAGTTCTTC. This codes for CSVASTQDNEQFF.

V and J are TRBV3-1 (or the pseudogene TRBV3-2) and TRBJ1-4; D ambiguous. The V and J ends lost 0 bases and 7 bases respectively, with 15 bases between them. This CDR3 comprises 16 residues. Germline lookup yields CDR1 LGHDT and CDR2 YNNKEL (reference sequence). The CDR3 loop is CASSQEMGPLGEKLFF. The CDR3 nucleotides read TGTGCCAGCAGCCAAGAAATGGGTCCGCTAGGTGAAAAACTGTTTTTT.

By share, this clone ranks as medium-sized. The gene calls are TRBV30 and TRBJ1-4; possible D gene TRBD1, 6 bases. The CDR3 runs 14 residues. Germline V gene data show CDR1 as GTSNPN and CDR2 as SVGIG (reference sequence). V was pared by 0 bases and J by 10 bases, with 15 bases between. The CDR3 is CAWSVARGLGKLFF. DNA for the CDR3: TGTGCCTGGAGTGTAGCCAGGGGATTGGGAAAACTGTTTTTT.

The rearrangement joins TRBV7-2 to TRBJ1-1, with D hard to call. CDR1 and CDR2 (germline): SGHTA, FQGNSA. The CDR3 is made up of 14 amino acids. Trimming took off 5 bases at V and 2 bases at J, with 12 bases between the two ends. The CDR3 sequence is CASSPTGSNTEAFF. The CDR3 DNA is TGTGCCAGCAGCCCCACCGGGAGCAACACTGAAGCTTTCTTT.

The genes are TRBV5-1 and TRBJ1-6; no reliable D call. The germline CDR1 and CDR2 sequences are SGHRS and YFSETQ. The CDR3 length is 15 residues. Trimming took 4 bases from V and 9 from J, leaving 17 bases between them. Here the CDR3 DNA reads TGCGCCAGCAGCACAGATACCCTATATGGTTCACCCCTCCACTTT. Translation: CASSTDTLYGSPLHF.

V gene TRBV7-9 combines with J gene TRBJ1-2; 7 positions match TRBD1. The germline CDR1 and CDR2 sequences are SEHNR and FQNEAQ (reference sequence). Trimming cost V 3 bases and J 8 bases; bases outside gene matches: 6. CDR3 length: 13 residues. The CDR3 DNA reads TGTGCCAGCAGCTTTACAGGGGCGCAGGGCTACACCTTC. This translates into CASSFTGAQGYTF. The complete variable domain, with remaining parts taken from reference TRBV7-9 and TRBJ1-2, reads DTGVSQNPRHKITKRGQNVTFRCDPISEHNRLYWYRQTLGQGPEFLTYFQNEAQLEKSRLLSDRFSAERPKGSFSTLEIQRTEQGDSAMYLCASSFTGAQGYTFGSGTRLTVV.

This clone showed up just a few times. The chain links TRBV7-9 to TRBJ2-1; D remains ambiguous. From germline, CDR1 is SEHNR and CDR2 FQNEAQ (reference sequence). This CDR3 spans 12 amino acids. Trimming shortened V by 5 bases and J by 14 bases, and 16 bases separated the two germline ends. The DNA of the CDR3 is TGTGCCAGCAGCCCTGATTCCGGGTCCGAGTTCTTC. Translating gives CASSPDSGSEFF.

In its sample, this clone was seen once. The chain is built from TRBV6-5 and TRBJ1-2, with D unclear. Germline-derived CDR1 and CDR2 are MNHEY and SVGAGI. Trimming shortened V by 10 bases and J by 5 bases, and 23 bases separated the two germline ends. This CDR3 spans 15 amino acids. CDR3 region: CATKVGRGQPYGYTF. The CDR3 DNA follows: TGTGCCACCAAAGTGGGCCGAGGGCAGCCTTATGGCTACACCTTC.

This chain joins TRBV6-2 or TRBV6-3 and TRBJ2-7, with a tentative D call TRBD2 (6 bases). The V and J ends lost 2 bases and 0 bases respectively, with 17 bases between them. In germline, CDR1 is MNHEY, CDR2 SVGEGT. CDR3 length: 17 residues. The CDR3 sequence: CASSYGGDSGSSYEQYF. In DNA form, the CDR3 reads TGTGCCAGCAGTTACGGAGGAGATAGCGGTAGCTCCTACGAGCAGTACTTC.

This clone has just a few counts. This rearrangement joins TRBV6-2 or TRBV6-3 to TRBJ1-6, with a weak D call TRBD1 (5 bases). Germline CDR1 reads MNHEY; CDR2 reads SVGEGT. The V end was cut by 3 bases, the J end by 8 bases, with 14 bases between. This CDR3 has 15 amino acids. Here the CDR3 DNA reads TGTGCCAGCAGTTATCATCAGGGCCGGGATTCACCCCTCCACTTT. Translating it yields CASSYHQGRDSPLHF.

The rearrangement uses TRBV7-2 and TRBJ2-3; a weak D match, TRBD1 (6 bases). Germline V gene sequence: CDR1 SGHTA, CDR2 FQGNSA. The CDR3 spans 14 residues. V lost 4 bases and J lost 7, with 15 bases in between. The DNA for the CDR3 is TGTGCCAGCAGCTCCGGGGCCGGACAGAATACGCAGTATTTT. Translating it yields CASSSGAGQNTQYF. The complete variable domain, with remaining parts taken from reference TRBV7-2 and TRBJ2-3, reads GAGVSQSPSNKVTEKGKDVELRCDPISGHTALYWYRQSLGQGLEFLIYFQGNSAPDKSGLPSDRFSAERTGGSVSTLTIQRTQQEDSAVYLCASSSGAGQNTQYFGPGTRLTVL.

The table lists this clone with a count of one. The germline gene is not matched at one end of the junction; a read error may be the cause. V and J are TRBV7-6 and TRBJ2-5, with 11 bases identical to TRBD2. Germline assignment: CDR1 SGHVS and CDR2 FNYEAQ. The CDR3 is 15 residues long. The CDR3: CASSLAGGPGETQYF. The CDR3 DNA follows: TGTGCCAGCAGCCTAGCGGGAGGCCCTGGAGAGACCCAGTACTTC.

The rearrangement uses TRBV7-2 and TRBJ2-1; 10 bases are shared with TRBD2. J gave up 5 bases and V 5 bases, and 6 bases lay outside the gene matches. The CDR3 loop spans 15 amino acids. Germline V gene data show CDR1 as SGHTA and CDR2 as FQGNSA. CDR3 bases: TGTGCCAGCAGCCATAGGACTAGCGGCCACAATGAGCAGTTCTTC. It specifies CASSHRTSGHNEQFF.

CDR3: CASSGGVYGYTF. The CDR3 coding sequence is TGTGCCAGCAGCGGAGGGGTCTATGGCTACACCTTC. This chain links TRBV5-8 with TRBJ1-2; perhaps TRBD1 as D (5 bases). V dropped 4 bases and J dropped 4 bases, with 8 bases sitting between them. This CDR3 region has 12 residues. Germline V gene sequence: CDR1 SGHTS, CDR2 YDEGEE.

This chain uses TRBV28 with TRBJ2-5; weak D call: TRBD2 (6 bases). CDR3 length: 14 residues. Per the germline V gene, CDR1 is MDHEN and CDR2 is SYDVKM. V lost 6 bases to trimming and J lost 4 bases, with 15 bases between them. The CDR3 DNA follows: TGTGCCAGCAGCCGCCCGGGGGTTGGAGAGACCCAGTACTTC. This translates into CASSRPGVGETQYF.

The gene calls are TRBV12-3 or TRBV12-4 and TRBJ2-3; tentative D call: TRBD2 (5 bases). This CDR3 has 12 residues. V lost 1 base and J 14 bases, leaving 13 bases between the germline ends. CDR3 nucleotide sequence: TGTGCCAGCAGTTTAGATGCGGGCCCGTGGTATTTT. Translated, it gives CASSLDAGPWYF.

J is TRBJ1-1 and V is TRBV19, with 7 bases that match TRBD1. V gave up 6 bases and J gave up 1 base; unmatched junction bases: 8. The CDR3 is 15 amino acids. The germline gives CDR1 LNHDA, CDR2 SQIVND (reference sequence). The CDR3 here is CASSAPGQRNTEAFF. CDR3 DNA: TGTGCCAGTAGCGCCCCGGGACAGCGGAACACTGAAGCTTTCTTT.